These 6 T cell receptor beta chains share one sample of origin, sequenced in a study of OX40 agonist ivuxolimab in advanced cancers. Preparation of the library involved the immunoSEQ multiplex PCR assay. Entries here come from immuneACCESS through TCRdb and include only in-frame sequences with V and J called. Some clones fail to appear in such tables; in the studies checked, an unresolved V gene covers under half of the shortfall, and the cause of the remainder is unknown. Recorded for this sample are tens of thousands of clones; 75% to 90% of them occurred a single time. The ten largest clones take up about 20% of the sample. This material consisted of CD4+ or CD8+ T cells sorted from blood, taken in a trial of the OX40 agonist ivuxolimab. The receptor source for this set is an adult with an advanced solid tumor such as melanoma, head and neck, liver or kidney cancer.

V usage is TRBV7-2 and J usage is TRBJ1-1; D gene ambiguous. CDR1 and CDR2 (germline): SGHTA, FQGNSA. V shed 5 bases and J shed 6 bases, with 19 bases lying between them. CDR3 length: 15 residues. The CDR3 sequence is CASSMSGRDWPEAFF. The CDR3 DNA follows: TGTGCCAGCAGCATGAGTGGGCGAGATTGGCCTGAAGCTTTCTTT.

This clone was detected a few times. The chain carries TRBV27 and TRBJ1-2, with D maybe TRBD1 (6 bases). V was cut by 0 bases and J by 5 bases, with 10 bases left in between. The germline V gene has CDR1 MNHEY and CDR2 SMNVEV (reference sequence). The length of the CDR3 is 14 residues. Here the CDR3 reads CASSLSAGVYGYTF. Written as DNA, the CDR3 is TGTGCCAGCAGTTTATCGGCAGGGGTATATGGCTACACCTTC.

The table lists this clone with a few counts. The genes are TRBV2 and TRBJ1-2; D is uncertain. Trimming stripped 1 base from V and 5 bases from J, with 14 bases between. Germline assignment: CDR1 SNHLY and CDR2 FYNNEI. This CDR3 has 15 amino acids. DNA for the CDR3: TGTGCCAGCAGTGAAGACCCGGGTGCTTATTATGGCTACACCTTC. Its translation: CASSEDPGAYYGYTF.

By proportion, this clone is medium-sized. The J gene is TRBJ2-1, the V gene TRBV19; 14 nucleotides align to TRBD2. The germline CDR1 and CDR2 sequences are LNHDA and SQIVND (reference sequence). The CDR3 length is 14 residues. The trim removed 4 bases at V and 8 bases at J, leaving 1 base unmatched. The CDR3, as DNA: TGTGCCAGTAGTAAGGGACTAGCGGGAGATGAGCAGTTCTTC. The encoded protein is CASSKGLAGDEQFF.

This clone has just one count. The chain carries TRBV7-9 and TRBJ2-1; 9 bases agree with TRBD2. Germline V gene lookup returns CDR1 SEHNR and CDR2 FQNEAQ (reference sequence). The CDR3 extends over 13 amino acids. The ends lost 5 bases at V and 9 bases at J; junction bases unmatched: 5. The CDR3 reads CASSPGTSREQFF. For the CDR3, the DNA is TGTGCCAGCAGCCCCGGGACTAGCCGTGAGCAGTTCTTC.

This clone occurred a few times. CDR3 coding DNA: TGCGCCAGCAGCCAAGAGGGGGGGACAGAGACCCAGTACTTC. It translates to CASSQEGGTETQYF. This sequence joins TRBV4-1 and TRBJ2-5, with 7 bases identical to TRBD2. CDR3 length equals 14 residues. J gave up 4 bases and V 0 bases, and 2 bases lay outside the gene matches. CDR1 is MGHRA, CDR2 YSYEKL, per germline.